The T cell receptor beta chain under discussion was sequenced for a study of shared clonotypes between healthy human individuals. CDR3 length equals 16 residues. J was trimmed by 0 bases and V by 3 bases; bases with no gene match: 4. Looked up from germline, CDR1 is MNHNS and CDR2 is SASEGT. Only in-frame clones appear in the TCRdb table, and some are missing; sequencing was by immunoSEQ multiplex PCR. The table includes roughly 2,500,000 clones, roughly 93% detected once. This chain joins TRBV6-1 and TRBJ2-5, with 10 bases matching TRBD2. The material sequenced was naive CD4+ T cells from PBMCs. Sample subset: CD45RA+ positively selected. The sequence derives from a man aged 18 to 35 in good health. Some clones in this sample may be carry-over from other donors' samples. In DNA, the CDR3 is TGTGCCAGCAGTGACACACTAGCGGGACACCAAGAGACCCAGTACTTC. This gives the protein CASSDTLAGHQETQYF.